This TCR beta chain was profiled in a study of blood T cell repertoires in COVID-19. Looking at the study overall: The study drew acute and convalescent COVID-19 samples from the United States, Italy and Spain.

This clone was recorded once. Germline V CDR1 and CDR2: ENHRY, SYGVKD. V dropped 4 bases and J dropped 5; count of bases not matched to a gene: 4. There are 15 residues in the CDR3. Participants were placed into cohorts based on the clinical history they reported. The recovered donors of Cohort 3 showed two negative PCRs, clearance, or symptom resolution. Here immunoSEQ multiplex PCR was the method, and the copy in TCRdb shows in-frame clones only, minus some. The table has 280,000 or so clones, 80% to 90% seen once; the top ten hold under 2.5%. The V call is TRBV10-3, the J call TRBJ1-6, with 8 bases fitting TRBD1. The source is a young man who had recovered from COVID-19. Sequencing was performed on PBMCs or T cells enriched from blood (not recorded which). The CDR3 bases are TGTGCCATCAGTGGAGGACAGGGAAATAATTCACCCCTCCACTTT. It translates to CAISGGQGNNSPLHF.